This TCR beta chain was sequenced during a study of blood T cell repertoires in COVID-19. The CDR3 consists of 14 residues. Unmatched junction bases numbered 5, after V lost 5 bases and J lost 3 bases. CDR1 is SGHAT and CDR2 is FQNNGV in the germline V gene. TCRdb keeps only in-frame clones here, not all; method: immunoSEQ multiplex PCR. The table has roughly 79,000 clones, roughly 78% seen once. Sequencing was performed on peripheral blood. The rearrangement uses TRBV11-2 and TRBJ2-7; 9 bases fit TRBD2. The TCR sequence derives from a human donor in a cohort sampled during active COVID-19. The CDR3 is CASSISGGSYEQYF. The CDR3 DNA is TGTGCCAGCAGCATTAGCGGGGGTAGCTACGAGCAGTACTTC.